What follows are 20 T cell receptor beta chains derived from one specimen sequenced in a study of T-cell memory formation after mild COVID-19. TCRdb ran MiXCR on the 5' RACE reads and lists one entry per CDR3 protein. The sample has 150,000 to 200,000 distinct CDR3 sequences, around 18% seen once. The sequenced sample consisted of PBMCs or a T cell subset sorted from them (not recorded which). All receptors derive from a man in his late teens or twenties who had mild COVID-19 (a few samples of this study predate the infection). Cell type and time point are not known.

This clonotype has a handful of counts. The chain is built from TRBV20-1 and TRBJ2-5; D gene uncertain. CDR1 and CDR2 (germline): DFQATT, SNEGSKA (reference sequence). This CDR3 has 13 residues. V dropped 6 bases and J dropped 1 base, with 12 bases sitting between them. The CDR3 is CSASGPGQETQYF. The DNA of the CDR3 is TGCAGTGCCTCTGGGCCAGGCCAAGAGACCCAGTACTTC.

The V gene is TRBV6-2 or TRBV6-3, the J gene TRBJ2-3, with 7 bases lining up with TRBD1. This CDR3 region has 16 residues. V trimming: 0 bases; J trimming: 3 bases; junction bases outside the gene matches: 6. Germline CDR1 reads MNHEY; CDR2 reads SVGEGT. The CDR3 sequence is CASSYSEGGMTDTQYF. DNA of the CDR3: TGTGCCAGCAGTTACTCGGAAGGGGGCATGACAGATACGCAGTATTTT.

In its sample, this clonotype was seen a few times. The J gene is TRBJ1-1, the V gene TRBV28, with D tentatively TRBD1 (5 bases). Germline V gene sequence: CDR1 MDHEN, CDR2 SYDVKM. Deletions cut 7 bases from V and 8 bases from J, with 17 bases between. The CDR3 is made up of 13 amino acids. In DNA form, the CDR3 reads TGTGCCAGCATTGGGGGAGATCGTGGGGAAGCTTTCTTT. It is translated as CASIGGDRGEAFF.

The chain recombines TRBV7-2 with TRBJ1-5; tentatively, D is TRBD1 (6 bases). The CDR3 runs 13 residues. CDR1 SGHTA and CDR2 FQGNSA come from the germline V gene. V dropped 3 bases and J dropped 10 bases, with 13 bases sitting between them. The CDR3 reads CASSFERTAPQHF. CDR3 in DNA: TGTGCCAGCAGCTTTGAAAGGACAGCCCCCCAGCATTTT.

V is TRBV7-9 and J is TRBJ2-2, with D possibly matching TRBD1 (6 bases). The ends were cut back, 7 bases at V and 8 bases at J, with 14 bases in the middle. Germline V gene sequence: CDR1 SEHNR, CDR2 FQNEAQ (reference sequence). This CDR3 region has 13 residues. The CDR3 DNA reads TGTGCCAGCATCGCACAGGGTTTTGGGGAGCTGTTTTTT. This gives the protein CASIAQGFGELFF.

CDR3 nucleotides: TGTGCCAGCAGCTTTCATAATTCACCCCTCCACTTT. Its translation: CASSFHNSPLHF. This chain connects TRBV7-9 to TRBJ1-6; D is uncertain. The germline V and J ends were trimmed by 3 bases and 5 bases, with 2 bases remaining between them. Germline assignment: CDR1 SEHNR and CDR2 FQNEAQ (reference sequence). The length of the CDR3 is 12 residues.

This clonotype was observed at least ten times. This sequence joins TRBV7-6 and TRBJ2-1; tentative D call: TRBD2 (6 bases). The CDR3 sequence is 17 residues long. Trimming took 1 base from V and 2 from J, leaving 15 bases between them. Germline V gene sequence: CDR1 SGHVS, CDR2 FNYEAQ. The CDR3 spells CASSLVVGTFTYNEQFF. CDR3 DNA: TGTGCCAGCAGCTTAGTCGTCGGGACTTTTACCTACAATGAGCAGTTCTTC. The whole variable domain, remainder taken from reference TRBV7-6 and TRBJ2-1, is GAGVSQSPRYKVTKRGQDVALRCDPISGHVSLYWYRQALGQGPEFLTYFNYEAQQDKSGLPNDRFSAERPEGSISTLTIQRTEQRDSAMYRCASSLVVGTFTYNEQFFGPGTRLTVL.

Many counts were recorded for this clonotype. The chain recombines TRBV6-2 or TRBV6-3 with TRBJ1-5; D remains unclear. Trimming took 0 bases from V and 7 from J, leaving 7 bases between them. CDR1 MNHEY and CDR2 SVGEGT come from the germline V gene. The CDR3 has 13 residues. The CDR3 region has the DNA TGTGCCAGCAGTTACTCGACTTACCAGCCCCAGCATTTT. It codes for CASSYSTYQPQHF.

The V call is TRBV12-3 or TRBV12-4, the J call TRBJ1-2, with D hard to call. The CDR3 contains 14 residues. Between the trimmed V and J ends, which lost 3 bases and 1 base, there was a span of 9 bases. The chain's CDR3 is CASSLASFNYGYTF. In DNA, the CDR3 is TGTGCCAGCAGTTTGGCATCCTTTAACTATGGCTACACCTTC.

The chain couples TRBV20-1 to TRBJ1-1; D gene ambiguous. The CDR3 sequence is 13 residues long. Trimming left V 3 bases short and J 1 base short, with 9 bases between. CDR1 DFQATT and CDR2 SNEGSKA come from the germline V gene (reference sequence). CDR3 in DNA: TGCAGTGCTAGGGGCAGCACGAACACTGAAGCTTTCTTT. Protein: CSARGSTNTEAFF.

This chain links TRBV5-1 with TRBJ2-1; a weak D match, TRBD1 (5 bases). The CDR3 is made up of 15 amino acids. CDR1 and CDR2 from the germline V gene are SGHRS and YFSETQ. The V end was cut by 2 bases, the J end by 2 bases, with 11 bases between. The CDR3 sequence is CASSFSDTTYNEQFF. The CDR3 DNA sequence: TGCGCCAGCAGCTTCTCGGACACCACCTACAATGAGCAGTTCTTC.

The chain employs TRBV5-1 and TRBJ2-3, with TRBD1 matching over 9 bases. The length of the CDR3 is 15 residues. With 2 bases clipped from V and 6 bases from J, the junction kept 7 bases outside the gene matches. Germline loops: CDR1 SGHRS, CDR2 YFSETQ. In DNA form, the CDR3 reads TGCGCCAGCAGCTTCCGGGACAGGGATGCGGATACGCAGTATTTT. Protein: CASSFRDRDADTQYF.

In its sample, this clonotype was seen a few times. The CDR3 reads CASSVRGGVADTQYF. Written as DNA, the CDR3 is TGTGCCAGCAGCGTACGGGGGGGCGTGGCAGATACGCAGTATTTT. The J gene is TRBJ2-3, the V gene TRBV9; the match to TRBD2 covers 8 bases. CDR3 length: 15 amino acids. The trim removed 1 base at V and 4 bases at J, leaving 5 bases unmatched. The V gene's germline CDR1 is SGDLS and CDR2 YYNGEE.

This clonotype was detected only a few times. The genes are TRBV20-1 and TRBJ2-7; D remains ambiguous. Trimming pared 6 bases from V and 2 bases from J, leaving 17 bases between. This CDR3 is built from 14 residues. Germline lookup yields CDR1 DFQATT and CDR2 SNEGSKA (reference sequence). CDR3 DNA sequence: TGCAGTGCGCAGTCCCTTCTAGGGCCCTACGAGCAGTACGTC. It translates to CSAQSLLGPYEQYV.

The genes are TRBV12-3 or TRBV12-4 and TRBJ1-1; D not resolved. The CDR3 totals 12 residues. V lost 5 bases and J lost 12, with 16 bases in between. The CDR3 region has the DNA TGTGCCAGCAGTCCCCTCGGGCGCGAGTCTTTCTTT. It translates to CASSPLGRESFF.

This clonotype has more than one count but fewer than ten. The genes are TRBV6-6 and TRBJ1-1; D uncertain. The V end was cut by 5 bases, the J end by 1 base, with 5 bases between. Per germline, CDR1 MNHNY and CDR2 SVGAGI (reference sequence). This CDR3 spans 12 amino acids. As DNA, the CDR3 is TGTGCCAGCAGTACCACGAACACTGAAGCTTTCTTT. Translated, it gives CASSTTNTEAFF.

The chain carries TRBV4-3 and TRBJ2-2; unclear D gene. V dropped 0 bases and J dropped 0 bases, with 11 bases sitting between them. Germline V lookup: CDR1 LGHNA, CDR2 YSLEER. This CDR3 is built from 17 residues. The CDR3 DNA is TGCGCCAGCAGCCAAGATTCCGGGTTCGCGAACACCGGGGAGCTGTTTTTT. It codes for CASSQDSGFANTGELFF.

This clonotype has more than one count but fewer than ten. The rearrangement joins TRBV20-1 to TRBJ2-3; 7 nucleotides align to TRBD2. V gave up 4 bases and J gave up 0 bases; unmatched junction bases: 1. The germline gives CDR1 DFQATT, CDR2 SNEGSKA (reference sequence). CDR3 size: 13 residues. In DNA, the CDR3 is TGCAGTGCTAATAGCGGGAGCACAGATACGCAGTATTTT. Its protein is CSANSGSTDTQYF.

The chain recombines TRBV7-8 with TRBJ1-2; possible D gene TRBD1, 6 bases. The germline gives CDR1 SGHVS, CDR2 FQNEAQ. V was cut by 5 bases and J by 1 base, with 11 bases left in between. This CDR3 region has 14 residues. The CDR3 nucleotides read TGTGCCAGCAGCGAGGACAGTTATAACTATGGCTACACCTTC. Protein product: CASSEDSYNYGYTF.

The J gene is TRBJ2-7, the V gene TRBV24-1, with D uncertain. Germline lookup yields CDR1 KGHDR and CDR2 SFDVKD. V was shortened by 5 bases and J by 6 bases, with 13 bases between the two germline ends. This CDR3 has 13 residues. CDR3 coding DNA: TGTGCCACCAGTGGGCAGCTCCTGGCCGAGCAGTACTTC. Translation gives CATSGQLLAEQYF.